Following are 24 T cell receptor beta chains from one sample sequenced in a study of beta chain features in type 1 diabetes. The sequenced template was cDNA made from the entire isolated RNA. Data came from immunoSEQ multiplex PCR; TCRdb stores just in-frame clones and leaves some out. The table lists 150,000 to 170,000 clones, about 8.5% of them singletons. The sample was central memory CD4+ T cells from blood. The receptors were sampled from a man aged 18 to 35 in good health.

The chain is built from TRBV5-1 and TRBJ2-5, with a possible D match to TRBD1 (6 bases). Trimming pared 0 bases from V and 2 bases from J, leaving 11 bases between. From germline, CDR1 is SGHRS and CDR2 YFSETQ. This CDR3 is 15 amino acids long. DNA for the CDR3: TGCGCCAGCAGCTTGGGACAGGCGAGACAAGAGACCCAGTACTTC. Its protein is CASSLGQARQETQYF. The whole variable domain, remainder taken from reference TRBV5-1 and TRBJ2-5, is KAGVTQTPRYLIKTRGQQVTLSCSPISGHRSVSWYQQTPGQGLQFLFEYFSETQRNKGNFPGRFSGRQFSNSRSEMNVSTLELGDSALYLCASSLGQARQETQYFGPGTRLLVL.

This clone was seen a handful of times. The genes are TRBV30 and TRBJ1-4, with TRBD1 matching 11 bases. Per the germline V gene, CDR1 is GTSNPN and CDR2 is SVGIG (reference sequence). This CDR3 spans 13 amino acids. V shed 1 base and J 8 bases; nucleotides not matched to a gene: 0. The CDR3 reads CAWSGTGGEKLFF. CDR3 bases: TGTGCCTGGAGTGGGACAGGGGGCGAAAAACTGTTTTTT.

The genes are TRBV7-8 and TRBJ2-1; 10 nucleotides match TRBD2. The V gene end was trimmed by 1 base and the J gene end by 0 bases; junction bases not matched to a gene: 6. This CDR3 is 18 amino acids long. The germline CDR1 and CDR2 sequences are SGHVS and FQNEAQ. CDR3 nucleotide sequence: TGTGCCAGCAGCTTAGGGACTAGCGGACTCCTCTCCTACAATGAGCAGTTCTTC. Its translation: CASSLGTSGLLSYNEQFF. Variable domain in full (rest from reference TRBV7-8 and TRBJ2-1): GAGVSQSPRYKVAKRGQDVALRCDPISGHVSLFWYQQALGQGPEFLTYFQNEAQLDKSGLPSDRFFAERPEGSVSTLKIQRTQQEDSAVYLCASSLGTSGLLSYNEQFFGPGTRLTVL.

This clone was seen only a few times. This rearrangement joins TRBV7-9 to TRBJ2-2, with 7 nucleotides matching TRBD2. The length of the CDR3 is 16 residues. The V segment lost 8 bases and the J segment 3 bases; nucleotides outside the gene matches: 12. The germline V gene has CDR1 SEHNR and CDR2 FQNEAQ (reference sequence). CDR3 in DNA: TGTGCCAGCCGCCCGGCGGGAGTTCTTTACACCGGGGAGCTGTTTTTT. Amino acid sequence: CASRPAGVLYTGELFF.

The chain employs TRBV18 and TRBJ2-3; the D gene is possibly TRBD2 (6 bases). The V end was cut by 2 bases, the J end by 5 bases, with 11 bases between. This CDR3 has 14 residues. CDR1 and CDR2 (germline): KGHSH, LQKENI. The CDR3 reads CASSPVMGGDTQYF. In nucleotides, the CDR3 is TGTGCCAGCTCACCAGTAATGGGGGGAGATACGCAGTATTTT.

This clone appeared a few times. CDR3 bases: TGCGCCAGCAGCCAAGATGTAGTGATTATAAATTCACCCCTCCACTTT. Its translation is CASSQDVVIINSPLHF. The V gene is TRBV4-3, the J gene TRBJ1-6; D uncertain. The V gene lost 0 bases and the J gene lost 7 bases, with 13 bases spanning the gap. The V gene's germline CDR1 is LGHNA and CDR2 YSLEER. The CDR3 is 16 residues long.

Of note for this clone: It may be a read error: a sequence one base away is much more abundant. This chain joins TRBV7-2 and TRBJ2-3; D is undetermined. The CDR3 extends over 12 amino acids. Germline CDR1 SGHTA, CDR2 FQGNSA. Trimming removed 6 bases from V and 0 bases from J, with 4 bases in between. CDR3 coding DNA: TGTGCCAGCAGTCTTAGCACAGATACGCAGTATTTT. Protein: CASSLSTDTQYF.

This clone was counted a few times. V and J are TRBV6-6 and TRBJ1-1; D perhaps matches TRBD1 (5 bases). Trimming cost V 6 bases and J 11 bases, with 19 bases left between them. Germline-derived CDR1 and CDR2 are MNHNY and SVGAGI (reference sequence). The CDR3 has 13 residues. The CDR3 sequence is CASSGRTIKQAFF. The CDR3, as DNA: TGTGCCAGCAGCGGAAGGACAATCAAACAGGCTTTCTTT.

The V gene is TRBV6-1, the J gene TRBJ1-2; TRBD1 matches at 8 bases. This CDR3 is 13 amino acids long. V shed 6 bases and J 6 bases; nucleotides not matched to a gene: 6. Germline V gene sequence: CDR1 MNHNS, CDR2 SASEGT. CDR3 DNA sequence: TGTGCCAGCAGATCGACAGGGGTGGATGGCTACACCTTC. It specifies CASRSTGVDGYTF.

This sequence joins TRBV18 and TRBJ2-1, with TRBD2 as a possible D gene (7 bases). The CDR3 runs to 14 residues. V lost 0 bases and J lost 6, with 9 bases in between. The germline CDR1 and CDR2 sequences are KGHSH and LQKENI. The CDR3 protein is CASSPPGGRNEQFF. The CDR3 coding sequence is TGTGCCAGCTCACCACCGGGGGGGCGCAATGAGCAGTTCTTC.

The genes are TRBV5-6 and TRBJ2-2; the match to TRBD1 covers 8 bases. CDR3 size: 17 residues. The V segment lost 7 bases and the J segment 3 bases; nucleotides outside the gene matches: 14. Germline-derived CDR1 and CDR2 are SGHDT and YYEEEE. The CDR3 reads CASANSGGYMDTGELFF. The DNA for the CDR3 is TGTGCCAGCGCGAATTCAGGGGGCTATATGGACACCGGGGAGCTGTTTTTT.

This rearrangement joins TRBV6-6 to TRBJ2-7; 7 nucleotides line up with TRBD2. V gave up 0 bases and J gave up 4 bases; unmatched junction bases: 6. CDR3 length equals 15 residues. Germline CDR1 and CDR2: MNHNY and SVGAGI (reference sequence). The CDR3 spells CASSYSWSGGYEQYF. CDR3 in DNA: TGTGCCAGCAGTTACTCATGGTCCGGGGGGTACGAGCAGTACTTC.

The chain carries TRBV6-5 and TRBJ2-7; the match to TRBD1 covers 9 bases. Germline CDR1 reads MNHEY; CDR2 reads SVGAGI. The CDR3 is made up of 15 amino acids. Losses at the gene ends were 10 bases for V and 5 bases for J; bases not matched to a gene: 15. The CDR3 DNA sequence: TGTGCCACCAAGGATGGGGGGACAGGGTCCCACGAGCAGTACTTC. Amino acids: CATKDGGTGSHEQYF.

This clone was observed a few times. The chain combines TRBV7-6 with TRBJ2-5, with TRBD1 as a possible D gene (5 bases). Trimming pared 1 base from V and 5 bases from J, leaving 14 bases between. The CDR3 runs to 15 residues. CDR1 SGHVS and CDR2 FNYEAQ come from the germline V gene. The CDR3 protein is CASSLVMTVGETQYF. The CDR3 region has the DNA TGTGCCAGCAGCTTAGTGATGACAGTTGGGGAGACCCAGTACTTC.

J is TRBJ2-3 and V is TRBV6-5; 7 positions match TRBD1. There are 15 residues in the CDR3. V gave up 4 bases and J gave up 2 bases; unmatched junction bases: 6. CDR1 is MNHEY, CDR2 SVGAGI, per germline. For the CDR3, the DNA is TGTGCCAGCAGTTCTTGGACAGGAGACACAGATACGCAGTATTTT. This sequence encodes CASSSWTGDTDTQYF.

This clone came up a few times. In DNA, the CDR3 is TGTGCCAGCAGCTCCCCTAATCGGGGACAGGAAGAGACCCAGTACTTC. Its protein product is CASSSPNRGQEETQYF. V usage is TRBV5-4 and J usage is TRBJ2-5, with 8 bases fitting TRBD1. Germline CDR1 reads SGHNT; CDR2 reads YYREEE (reference sequence). V shed 3 bases, J shed 3 bases, and the junction held 10 bases outside the gene matches. The CDR3 has 16 residues.

This clone was seen more than once but under ten times. The CDR3 sequence: CASSYSAGNYGYTF. In DNA form, the CDR3 reads TGTGCCAGCAGTTACTCGGCAGGGAACTATGGCTACACCTTC. The chain employs TRBV6-5 and TRBJ1-2; a possible D gene is TRBD1 (5 bases). The CDR3 is 14 residues long. V was shortened by 0 bases and J by 2 bases, with 7 bases between the two germline ends. Germline V gene sequence: CDR1 MNHEY, CDR2 SVGAGI.

The V gene is TRBV7-3, the J gene TRBJ1-2; the match to TRBD1 covers 8 bases. The CDR3 sequence is 17 residues long. J was trimmed by 0 bases and V by 8 bases; bases with no gene match: 14. In germline, CDR1 is SGHTA, CDR2 FQGTGA. CDR3 loop: CASSPGQVGLANYGYTF. In nucleotides, the CDR3 is TGTGCCAGCTCCCCGGGACAGGTGGGGTTAGCTAACTATGGCTACACCTTC.

The chain is built from TRBV11-1 and TRBJ2-7, with 11 bases identical to TRBD1. Germline values: CDR1 SGHAT, CDR2 FQDESV (reference sequence). The CDR3 extends over 14 amino acids. The V and J ends lost 3 bases and 7 bases, in that order; junction bases with no gene match: 5. The DNA of the CDR3 is TGTGCCAGCAGCTTTGGACAGGGGGCGAGGGAGCAGTACTTC. Translating it yields CASSFGQGAREQYF.

This clone was observed a handful of times. V usage is TRBV7-9 and J usage is TRBJ1-1; D remains ambiguous. With 5 bases removed from V and 1 base from J, the gap between germline ends came to 8 bases. The CDR3 covers 13 residues. Germline V gene sequence: CDR1 SEHNR, CDR2 FQNEAQ (reference sequence). The chain's CDR3 is CASSTWANTEAFF. CDR3 bases: TGTGCCAGCAGCACCTGGGCGAACACTGAAGCTTTCTTT.

This clone was seen many times. The chain couples TRBV28 to TRBJ2-1, with 7 bases matching TRBD1. The germline gives CDR1 MDHEN, CDR2 SYDVKM. V lost 8 bases and J lost 2; bases outside the gene matches: 6. This CDR3 spans 14 amino acids. This chain's CDR3 is CASGGTVAYNEQFF. The CDR3 DNA is TGTGCCAGCGGTGGGACAGTCGCCTACAATGAGCAGTTCTTC.

The rearrangement joins TRBV4-1 to TRBJ1-2; D uncertain. Trimming cost V 0 bases and J 7 bases, with 9 bases left between them. The CDR3 totals 13 residues. Germline V gene lookup returns CDR1 MGHRA and CDR2 YSYEKL. The CDR3 bases are TGCGCCAGCAGCCAAGATAGAGTCGGTGGCTACACCTTC. Amino acids: CASSQDRVGGYTF.

This chain connects TRBV28 to TRBJ1-6; 10 bases fit TRBD1. J lost 6 bases, V lost 6 bases, and 17 bases had no gene match. From germline, CDR1 is MDHEN and CDR2 SYDVKM. The CDR3 runs 19 residues. In DNA, the CDR3 is TGTGCCAGCAGCCCCGCGAGAACCGGGACAGGGGAAGGTAATTCACCCCTCCACTTT. It encodes CASSPARTGTGEGNSPLHF.

CDR3 sequence reads: CASSLGAEDSPLHF. The CDR3 DNA reads TGTGCCAGCAGCTTGGGAGCAGAGGATTCACCCCTCCACTTT. The chain couples TRBV5-5 to TRBJ1-6; D is unresolved. This CDR3 is built from 14 residues. Trimming cost V 0 bases and J 8 bases, with 9 bases left between them. Germline values: CDR1 SGHKS, CDR2 YYEKEE (reference sequence).